This TCR beta chain was found in a study of blood T cell repertoires in COVID-19. Sequencing used immunoSEQ multiplex PCR; TCRdb keeps in-frame clones, though not all of them. The sample contains a few hundred thousand clones, around 84% of which appear only once. Unmatched junction bases numbered 8, after V lost 6 bases and J lost 0 bases. Per germline, CDR1 LGHDT and CDR2 YNNKEL (reference sequence). CDR3 size: 16 residues. The sample comprised peripheral blood. This rearrangement joins TRBV3-1 (or the pseudogene TRBV3-2) to TRBJ1-3; 7 nucleotides match TRBD1. The TCR was taken from a woman aged 35 to 49 who had recovered from COVID-19. The CDR3 loop reads CASSPDRDHSGNTIYF. The CDR3 nucleotides read TGTGCCAGCAGTCCCGACAGGGATCACTCTGGAAACACCATATATTTT.